The T cell receptor (beta chain) described here comes from a study of post-analysis software for immune sequencing data. Study-wide results and caveats: TRBV segments more frequent in patients than in controls numbered a few and included TRBV5-6, TRBV5-1 and TRBV20-1.

TCR beta cDNA libraries included unique molecular identifiers. Via MiXCR, TCRdb re-called the PCR reads, giving one row per CDR3 protein. Among fewer than 700,000 distinct CDR3 sequences, about 44% were seen once, and the ten largest hold more than 1.5%. This clonotype has only a few counts. The target antigen is unknown. Sequence at one end of the junction differs from germline and may be a read error. Germline V gives CDR1 SGHRS, CDR2 YFSETQ. CDR3 length equals 15 residues. This chain links TRBV5-1 with TRBJ2-3; the D is unclear. The TCR sequence derives from a girl under 18 with multiple sclerosis. The sequenced sample consisted of blood. The CDR3 reads CASSLRGSSTDTQYF. The CDR3 DNA is TGTGCCAGCAGTTTACGCGGTTCTAGCACAGATACGCAGTATTTT.